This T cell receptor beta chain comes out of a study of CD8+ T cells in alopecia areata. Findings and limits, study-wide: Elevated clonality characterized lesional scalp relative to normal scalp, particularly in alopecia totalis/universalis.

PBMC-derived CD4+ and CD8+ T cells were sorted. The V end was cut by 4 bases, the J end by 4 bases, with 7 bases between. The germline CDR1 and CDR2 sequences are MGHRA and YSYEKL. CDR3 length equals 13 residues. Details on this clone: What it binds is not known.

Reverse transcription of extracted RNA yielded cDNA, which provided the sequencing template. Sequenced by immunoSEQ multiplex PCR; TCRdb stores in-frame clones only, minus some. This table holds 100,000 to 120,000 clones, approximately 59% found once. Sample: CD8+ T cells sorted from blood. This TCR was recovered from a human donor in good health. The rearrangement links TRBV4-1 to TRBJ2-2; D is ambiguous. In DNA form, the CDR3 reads TGCGCCAGCAGCCGGTTGGGCACCGGGGAGCTGTTTTTT. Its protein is CASSRLGTGELFF.